The rows below give T cell receptor beta chains drawn from one sample of a study of shared clonotypes between healthy human individuals. The data were produced by immunoSEQ multiplex PCR, yet TCRdb's version contains in-frame clones alone and is incomplete. This sample has approximately 710,000 clones, with less than 95% found just once. Source material: memory CD8+ T cells from PBMCs. The receptor source for this set is a man younger than 35 in good health. Some clones in this sample may be carry-over from other donors' samples. Both conserved end residues are part of each CDR3. The D gene is left open where the match is weak. The listing skips clone size in some rows; elsewhere it reads once, few, many or a size class.

>TRBJ1-1|.|.|TRBV7-9
TGTGCCAGCAGCAACAGGGTTGGTGGGACTGAAGCTTTCTTT
CASSNRVGGTEAFF
>TRBJ2-2|.|.|TRBV27
TGTGCCAGCAGTTTATTTAGCCGGACCGGGGAGCTGTTTTTT
CASSLFSRTGELFF
>TRBJ2-7|once|.|TRBV27
TGTGCCAGCAGTCCTACGTTGTGGGGGCATGAGCAGTACTTC
CASSPTLWGHEQYF
>TRBJ2-1|few|.|TRBV7-9
TGTGCCAGCAGCTTATATGACGACCCGGGCCATGAGCAGTTCTTC
CASSLYDDPGHEQFF
>TRBJ2-7|.|.|TRBV19
TGTGCCAGTAGTAGCGGGACCTACGAGCAGTACTTC
CASSSGTYEQYF
>TRBJ1-6|.|.|TRBV4-3
TGCGCCAGCAGCCAAGGTCCGGGGCCCCCTGTTAGTTCACCCCTCCACTTT
CASSQGPGPPVSSPLHF
>TRBJ1-1|once|.|TRBV27
TGTGCCAGCAGTTTATCCAGGGGTTCGAACACTGAAGCTTTCTTT
CASSLSRGSNTEAFF
>TRBJ2-5|once|TRBD1|TRBV6-5
TGTGCCAGCAGCTACCAACAGGGGGCCTACCCAAGGACCCAGTACTTC
CASSYQQGAYPRTQYF
>TRBJ1-2|.|TRBD1|TRBV5-6
TGTGCCAGCAGCTTGGGGGGACAGGGAGGTGCTGGCTACACCTTC
CASSLGGQGGAGYTF
>TRBJ1-4|.|TRBD1|TRBV14
TGTGCCAGCAGCCATCGTCAGGGGGAAACTAATGAAAAACTGTTTTTT
CASSHRQGETNEKLFF
>TRBJ1-2|.|TRBD1|TRBV7-9
TGTGCCAGCAGTCGGGACAGCCTTACTTACTATGGCTACACCTTC
CASSRDSLTYYGYTF
>TRBJ2-1|.|.|TRBV27
TGTGCCAGCAGTTTAATGGCCGCTGGGGTGCAGTTCTTC
CASSLMAAGVQFF
>TRBJ2-2|.|.|TRBV28
TGTGCCAGCAGCGCCCATCTAGCACTAGGGGAGCTGTTTTTT
CASSAHLALGELFF
>TRBJ2-1|.|.|TRBV6-5
TGTGCCAGCCCTACAGTACGGCCAGGCCTAATTTTGTTCTTC
CASPTVRPGLILFF
>TRBJ2-5|once|.|TRBV7-9
TGTGCCAGCAGCTTCAGGGAGACCCAGTACTTC
CASSFRETQYF
>TRBJ2-7|once|.|TRBV7-9
TGTGCCAGCAGCTTATCGGGTAACCCAACCTACGAGCAGTACTTC
CASSLSGNPTYEQYF
>TRBJ2-1|.|TRBD2|TRBV6-1
TGTGCCAGCAGTGAAGGACGCGGGAGGGGTTACAATGAGCAGTTCTTC
CASSEGRGRGYNEQFF
>TRBJ1-1|.|.|TRBV9
TGTGCCAGCAGCGTAGGCGTTGGGGTGTTGGGGACTGAAGCTTTCTTT
CASSVGVGVLGTEAFF
>TRBJ2-1|.|.|TRBV7-2
TGTGCCAGCAGCCCAAGCTACAATGAGCAGTTCTTC
CASSPSYNEQFF
>TRBJ2-7|.|TRBD1|TRBV28
TGTGCCAGCACCCGGACAGGCAGCTCCTACGAGCAGTACTTC
CASTRTGSSYEQYF
>TRBJ2-1|.|TRBD2|TRBV4-1
TGCGCCAGCAGCCAAGAAAGCGGGCTAGCGGGATTGGTTGAGCAGTTCTTC
CASSQESGLAGLVEQFF
>TRBJ1-2|.|.|TRBV7-9
TGTGCCAGCAGCTTGGCGTGGACAGCTTCTAACTATGGCTACACCTTC
CASSLAWTASNYGYTF
>TRBJ2-7|.|TRBD2|TRBV9
TGTGCCAGCAGCAAATCGGGGGGACTAGCCTACGAGCAGTACTTC
CASSKSGGLAYEQYF
>TRBJ1-5|.|.|TRBV19
TGTGCCAGTAGTATAGGTCCGGACAGCAATCAGCCCCAGCATTTT
CASSIGPDSNQPQHF
>TRBJ1-1|.|.|TRBV10-2
TGCGCCAGCAGTGATGGGGAGGGGGGCAACACTGAAGCTTTCTTT
CASSDGEGGNTEAFF
>TRBJ2-2|once|.|TRBV9
TGTGCCAGCAGCGTCGGGTTACCCAAGTTCACCGGGGAGCTGTTTTTT
CASSVGLPKFTGELFF
>TRBJ2-1|.|.|TRBV27
TGTGCCAGCAGTTTATCGGGGATTAGCTCCTACAATGAGCAGTTCTTC
CASSLSGISSYNEQFF
>TRBJ2-2|.|.|TRBV7-9
TGTGCCAGCTTAGATGGGTTGAAGGGGGCGAACACCGGGGAGCTGTTTTTT
CASLDGLKGANTGELFF
>TRBJ2-7|.|.|TRBV27
TGTGCCAGCAGTTTTTCCGGATCCTACGAGCAGTACTTC
CASSFSGSYEQYF